The rows below give T cell receptor beta chains drawn from one sample of a study of long-term antiretroviral therapy in people with HIV. Some clones are missing from TCRdb's copy, which holds only in-frame ones; the method was immunoSEQ multiplex PCR. The data contain about 17,000 clones, around 81% of them singletons. Here the sequenced sample was unsorted PBMCs, taken 0.3 years before starting antiretroviral therapy. The receptors here all came from a man aged 45-60 years with HIV. Each CDR3 is given with its conserved first and last residue. A D gene is named only where the DNA matches it firmly. A row's size may be missing; if present it is once, few, many or a size class.

cdr3_length: 15
v_call: TRBV6-4
j_call: TRBJ2-3
d_call: .
clone_size: once
cdr3_nt: TGTGCCAGCAGTGACCCAAACGGGGGGCCAGATACGCAGTATTTT
cdr3_aa: CASSDPNGGPDTQYF

cdr3_length: 15
v_call: TRBV19
j_call: TRBJ2-1
d_call: TRBD2
clone_size: few
cdr3_nt: TGTGCCAGTAGTGTACTAGCGGGAGTGGGGAATGAGCAGTTCTTC
cdr3_aa: CASSVLAGVGNEQFF

cdr3_length: 13
v_call: TRBV15
j_call: TRBJ2-7
d_call: .
clone_size: .
cdr3_nt: TGTGCCACCAGCAGTTGGGGGACCTACGAGCAGTACTTC
cdr3_aa: CATSSWGTYEQYF

cdr3_length: 14
v_call: TRBV15
j_call: TRBJ2-2
d_call: .
clone_size: .
cdr3_nt: TGTGCCACCAGGCTACGGATGAACACCGGGGAGCTGTTTTTT
cdr3_aa: CATRLRMNTGELFF

cdr3_length: 14
v_call: TRBV11-2
j_call: TRBJ1-1
d_call: TRBD1
clone_size: .
cdr3_nt: TGTGCCAGCAGCTTTTGGACAGGGGTTTCTGAAGCTTTCTTT
cdr3_aa: CASSFWTGVSEAFF

cdr3_length: 14
v_call: TRBV28
j_call: TRBJ1-5
d_call: .
clone_size: .
cdr3_nt: TGTGCCAGCAGAGCCAGAGATAGCAATCAGCCCCAGCATTTT
cdr3_aa: CASRARDSNQPQHF

cdr3_length: 14
v_call: TRBV25-1
j_call: TRBJ1-3
d_call: TRBD1
clone_size: .
cdr3_nt: TGTGCCAGCAGTGACCGGACAGGGGGAAACACCATATATTTT
cdr3_aa: CASSDRTGGNTIYF

cdr3_length: 17
v_call: TRBV7-8
j_call: TRBJ1-1
d_call: .
clone_size: .
cdr3_nt: TGTGCCAGCAGCTCCCAACGACTACACTCAGGAGGCACTGAAGCTTTCTTT
cdr3_aa: CASSSQRLHSGGTEAFF

cdr3_length: 15
v_call: TRBV9
j_call: TRBJ1-5
d_call: .
clone_size: .
cdr3_nt: TGTGCCAGCAGCGTAGGGTCGCACGTCGATCAGCCCCAGCATTTT
cdr3_aa: CASSVGSHVDQPQHF

cdr3_length: 14
v_call: TRBV5-4
j_call: TRBJ2-5
d_call: TRBD2
clone_size: .
cdr3_nt: TGTGCCAGCAGTGGCGGGAGGGCCCAGGAGACCCAGTACTTC
cdr3_aa: CASSGGRAQETQYF

cdr3_length: 15
v_call: TRBV10-3
j_call: TRBJ1-1
d_call: TRBD1
clone_size: once
cdr3_nt: TGTGCCATCAGTAAAACAGGGGGCAGTGACACTGAAGCTTTCTTT
cdr3_aa: CAISKTGGSDTEAFF

cdr3_length: 16
v_call: TRBV15
j_call: TRBJ2-1
d_call: TRBD2
clone_size: .
cdr3_nt: TGTGCCACCAGCAGAGGCGGGGGGAGGGGCGACGGTGAGCAGTTCTTC
cdr3_aa: CATSRGGGRGDGEQFF

cdr3_length: 19
v_call: TRBV27
j_call: TRBJ1-1
d_call: .
clone_size: .
cdr3_nt: TGTGCCAGCAGTCGGTTCAGGGTGGTTCCCAACGTCCCGAACACTGAAGCTTTCTTT
cdr3_aa: CASSRFRVVPNVPNTEAFF

cdr3_length: 12
v_call: TRBV11-2
j_call: TRBJ2-2
d_call: .
clone_size: few
cdr3_nt: TGTGCCAGCAGCTTTCGAGCCGGGGAGCTGTTTTTT
cdr3_aa: CASSFRAGELFF

cdr3_length: 15
v_call: TRBV7-9
j_call: TRBJ1-3
d_call: TRBD1
clone_size: .
cdr3_nt: TGTGCCAGCAGCCCTGGGACAGAGTCTGGAAACACCATATATTTT
cdr3_aa: CASSPGTESGNTIYF

cdr3_length: 15
v_call: TRBV7-2
j_call: TRBJ2-7
d_call: .
clone_size: few
cdr3_nt: TGTGCCAGCAGCTTAGTGCCAGCTTTAACTGGCGAGCAGTACTTC
cdr3_aa: CASSLVPALTGEQYF

cdr3_length: 15
v_call: TRBV19
j_call: TRBJ2-2
d_call: .
clone_size: .
cdr3_nt: TGTGCCAGTAGTGCGCGACCCTCGAACACCGGGGAGCTGTTTTTT
cdr3_aa: CASSARPSNTGELFF

cdr3_length: 15
v_call: TRBV10-3
j_call: TRBJ2-7
d_call: .
clone_size: .
cdr3_nt: TGTGCCATCAGTGAGTCGGGTACCCTCACCTACGAGCAGTACTTC
cdr3_aa: CAISESGTLTYEQYF

cdr3_length: 14
v_call: TRBV10-1
j_call: TRBJ2-2
d_call: .
clone_size: once
cdr3_nt: TGCGCCAGCAGTGAGCTGGGTAACACCGGGGAGCTGTTTTTT
cdr3_aa: CASSELGNTGELFF

cdr3_length: 12
v_call: TRBV5-1
j_call: TRBJ1-3
d_call: .
clone_size: .
cdr3_nt: TGCGCCAGCAGCCACCCTGGAAACACCATATATTTT
cdr3_aa: CASSHPGNTIYF

cdr3_length: 17
v_call: TRBV4-3
j_call: TRBJ2-6
d_call: .
clone_size: few
cdr3_nt: TGCGCCAGCAGCCAAGATGGGGGGGCCTCTGGGGCCAACGTCCTGACTTTC
cdr3_aa: CASSQDGGASGANVLTF

cdr3_length: 15
v_call: TRBV4-3
j_call: TRBJ2-1
d_call: .
clone_size: .
cdr3_nt: TGCGCCAGCAGCCAAGATCGAGCAGCCTACAATGAGCAGTTCTTC
cdr3_aa: CASSQDRAAYNEQFF

cdr3_length: 17
v_call: TRBV2
j_call: TRBJ2-7
d_call: .
clone_size: .
cdr3_nt: TGTGCCAGCAGTGAAGAGCTTAGCCTGTATCGGATCGACGAGCAGTACTTC
cdr3_aa: CASSEELSLYRIDEQYF

cdr3_length: 14
v_call: TRBV5-5
j_call: TRBJ1-2
d_call: TRBD1
clone_size: .
cdr3_nt: TGTGCCAGCAGCCCGATCGACAGGGCGGATGGCTACACCTTC
cdr3_aa: CASSPIDRADGYTF

cdr3_length: 13
v_call: TRBV27
j_call: TRBJ2-7
d_call: .
clone_size: .
cdr3_nt: TGTGCCAGCGGGACACGGGGATCCTACGAGCAGTACTTC
cdr3_aa: CASGTRGSYEQYF

cdr3_length: 12
v_call: TRBV4-3
j_call: TRBJ1-2
d_call: .
clone_size: .
cdr3_nt: TGCGCCAGCAGCCTCGGGGGGGGGCTCTACACCTTC
cdr3_aa: CASSLGGGLYTF

cdr3_length: 13
v_call: TRBV13
j_call: TRBJ2-1
d_call: .
clone_size: .
cdr3_nt: TGTGCCAGCAGCTCTGGAGTCTACAATGAGCAGTTCTTC
cdr3_aa: CASSSGVYNEQFF

cdr3_length: 13
v_call: TRBV30
j_call: TRBJ2-3
d_call: .
clone_size: once
cdr3_nt: TGTGCCTGGAGTCCGGACTTCACAGATACGCAGTATTTT
cdr3_aa: CAWSPDFTDTQYF

cdr3_length: 14
v_call: TRBV30
j_call: TRBJ1-2
d_call: .
clone_size: .
cdr3_nt: TGTGCCTGGAGTCCTACCCGGAGAATCTATGGCTACACCTTC
cdr3_aa: CAWSPTRRIYGYTF

cdr3_length: 16
v_call: TRBV7-8
j_call: TRBJ2-7
d_call: TRBD1
clone_size: .
cdr3_nt: TGTGCCAGCAGCTTAGTGTTGCGGGACAGGGCCTACGAGCAGTACTTC
cdr3_aa: CASSLVLRDRAYEQYF

cdr3_length: 15
v_call: TRBV7-8
j_call: TRBJ1-1
d_call: .
clone_size: .
cdr3_nt: TGTGCCAGCAGCTTAAACCGAGACAAGAACACTGAAGCTTTCTTT
cdr3_aa: CASSLNRDKNTEAFF

cdr3_length: 15
v_call: TRBV28
j_call: TRBJ1-1
d_call: TRBD1
clone_size: .
cdr3_nt: TGTGCCAGCAGTTCACTCGGACAGGGGAACACTGAAGCTTTCTTT
cdr3_aa: CASSSLGQGNTEAFF

cdr3_length: 11
v_call: TRBV6-5
j_call: TRBJ2-4
d_call: .
clone_size: .
cdr3_nt: TGTGCCAGCAGGTCGGGTGACATTCAGTACTTC
cdr3_aa: CASRSGDIQYF

cdr3_length: 17
v_call: TRBV5-1
j_call: TRBJ2-3
d_call: TRBD2
clone_size: .
cdr3_nt: TGCGCCAGCAGCTTGGGGGCAGCGGGGACTAGCACAGATACGCAGTATTTT
cdr3_aa: CASSLGAAGTSTDTQYF

cdr3_length: 14
v_call: TRBV10-3
j_call: TRBJ2-1
d_call: TRBD2
clone_size: medium-sized
cdr3_nt: TGTGCCACCTCCGATCCTGGACTAGGGGATGAGCAGTTCTTC
cdr3_aa: CATSDPGLGDEQFF

cdr3_length: 13
v_call: TRBV29-1
j_call: TRBJ1-2
d_call: .
clone_size: .
cdr3_nt: TGCAGCGTTGAAGGAGGACCTAACTATGGCTACACCTTC
cdr3_aa: CSVEGGPNYGYTF

cdr3_length: 15
v_call: TRBV29-1
j_call: TRBJ2-1
d_call: .
clone_size: .
cdr3_nt: TGCAGCGTTGAAGATCTGGTCAACTCCTACAATGAGCAGTTCTTC
cdr3_aa: CSVEDLVNSYNEQFF

cdr3_length: 14
v_call: TRBV4-3
j_call: TRBJ1-5
d_call: .
clone_size: .
cdr3_nt: TGCGCCAGCAGCCCTTACTGGGGCAATCAGCCCCAGCATTTT
cdr3_aa: CASSPYWGNQPQHF

cdr3_length: 17
v_call: TRBV14
j_call: TRBJ2-2
d_call: TRBD1
clone_size: medium-sized
cdr3_nt: TGTGCCAGCAGCCAAGGGACAGGGGTTTCGTCCACCGGGGAGCTGTTTTTT
cdr3_aa: CASSQGTGVSSTGELFF

cdr3_length: 15
v_call: TRBV28
j_call: TRBJ1-5
d_call: .
clone_size: .
cdr3_nt: TGTGCCAGCAGCCAAGAAGACGGTAGCAATCAGCCCCAGCATTTT
cdr3_aa: CASSQEDGSNQPQHF

cdr3_length: 13
v_call: TRBV30
j_call: TRBJ2-3
d_call: .
clone_size: .
cdr3_nt: TGTGCCTGGAGTGTAGTGTTCACAGATACGCAGTATTTT
cdr3_aa: CAWSVVFTDTQYF

cdr3_length: 14
v_call: TRBV28
j_call: TRBJ1-5
d_call: .
clone_size: .
cdr3_nt: TGTGCCAGCAGAGGAAACAGGGTCGGGCAGCCCCAGCATTTT
cdr3_aa: CASRGNRVGQPQHF

cdr3_length: 11
v_call: TRBV19
j_call: TRBJ1-2
d_call: .
clone_size: .
cdr3_nt: TGTGCCAGTAGTATCGGGGGCGGCTACACCTTC
cdr3_aa: CASSIGGGYTF

cdr3_length: 16
v_call: TRBV27
j_call: TRBJ1-4
d_call: TRBD1
clone_size: .
cdr3_nt: TGTGCCAGCAGTTTTAGCCCGGGACAGGGTGGGGAAAAACTGTTTTTT
cdr3_aa: CASSFSPGQGGEKLFF

cdr3_length: 17
v_call: TRBV10-1
j_call: TRBJ1-1
d_call: TRBD1
clone_size: few
cdr3_nt: TGCGCCAGCAGTTACCCTAAGGACAGGGGGATGTACACTGAAGCTTTCTTT
cdr3_aa: CASSYPKDRGMYTEAFF

cdr3_length: 16
v_call: TRBV10-1
j_call: TRBJ2-7
d_call: TRBD1
clone_size: .
cdr3_nt: TGCGCCAGCAGTGACCCCATGACAGGGGGTTCATACGAGCAGTACTTC
cdr3_aa: CASSDPMTGGSYEQYF

cdr3_length: 17
v_call: TRBV5-1
j_call: TRBJ2-1
d_call: TRBD1
clone_size: .
cdr3_nt: TGCGCCAGCATGGGACAGGGGGCGCGAAGCTCCTACAATGAGCAGTTCTTC
cdr3_aa: CASMGQGARSSYNEQFF

cdr3_length: 12
v_call: TRBV5-1
j_call: TRBJ1-2
d_call: TRBD1
clone_size: .
cdr3_nt: TGCGCCAGCAGCTTGACCCAGGGGGTAGTCACCTTC
cdr3_aa: CASSLTQGVVTF

cdr3_length: 16
v_call: TRBV7-9
j_call: TRBJ2-1
d_call: .
clone_size: .
cdr3_nt: TGTGCCAGCAGCTTAAGAGGGCAGGGGATTTACAATGAGCAGTTCTTC
cdr3_aa: CASSLRGQGIYNEQFF

cdr3_length: 15
v_call: TRBV25-1
j_call: TRBJ2-7
d_call: TRBD1
clone_size: once
cdr3_nt: TGTGCCAGCAGTGATAGACAGGGGGCAATCTACGAGCAGTACTTC
cdr3_aa: CASSDRQGAIYEQYF

cdr3_length: 15
v_call: TRBV4-3
j_call: TRBJ2-2
d_call: TRBD1
clone_size: .
cdr3_nt: TGCGCCAGCAGCCAAGGGGACAGGGTCACCGGGGAGCTGTTTTTT
cdr3_aa: CASSQGDRVTGELFF

cdr3_length: 16
v_call: TRBV7-6
j_call: TRBJ2-2
d_call: TRBD2
clone_size: .
cdr3_nt: TGTGCCAGCAGCGCCGCCCGGGGGGGGCCGGGCGGGGAGCTGTTTTTT
cdr3_aa: CASSAARGGPGGELFF

cdr3_length: 16
v_call: TRBV6-5
j_call: TRBJ2-3
d_call: TRBD2
clone_size: .
cdr3_nt: TGTGCCAGCAGTTACCTCAGCGGGAGGGCCGTCAATACGCAGTATTTT
cdr3_aa: CASSYLSGRAVNTQYF

cdr3_length: 15
v_call: TRBV7-3
j_call: TRBJ1-4
d_call: .
clone_size: once
cdr3_nt: TGTGCCAGCAGCTCAAGCGGGGTGACTAATGAAAAACTGTTTTTT
cdr3_aa: CASSSSGVTNEKLFF

cdr3_length: 14
v_call: TRBV28
j_call: TRBJ2-7
d_call: .
clone_size: .
cdr3_nt: TGTGCCAGCAGTTTTACCGGGAGCCGGTACGAGCAGTACTTC
cdr3_aa: CASSFTGSRYEQYF

cdr3_length: 14
v_call: TRBV6-4
j_call: TRBJ2-7
d_call: TRBD1
clone_size: .
cdr3_nt: TGTGCCAGCAGTGTTAGGGGGCATACCTACGAGCAGTACTTC
cdr3_aa: CASSVRGHTYEQYF

cdr3_length: 15
v_call: TRBV5-6
j_call: TRBJ2-7
d_call: TRBD1
clone_size: .
cdr3_nt: TGTGCCAGCAGCTTAAGGGGACAGGGGGTCTACGAGCAGTACTTC
cdr3_aa: CASSLRGQGVYEQYF

cdr3_length: 17
v_call: TRBV4-1
j_call: TRBJ2-3
d_call: .
clone_size: once
cdr3_nt: TGCGCCAGCAGCCAATTACCCGGCGGGACAAGCACAGATACGCAGTATTTT
cdr3_aa: CASSQLPGGTSTDTQYF

cdr3_length: 15
v_call: TRBV28
j_call: TRBJ2-3
d_call: TRBD2
clone_size: .
cdr3_nt: TGTGCCAGCAGTTTTGCGGGAGGGAGCACAGATACGCAGTATTTT
cdr3_aa: CASSFAGGSTDTQYF

cdr3_length: 17
v_call: TRBV7-8
j_call: TRBJ2-1
d_call: .
clone_size: .
cdr3_nt: TGTGCCAGCAGCTACCTCGAAGGGAAGAGCTCCTACAATGAGCAGTTCTTC
cdr3_aa: CASSYLEGKSSYNEQFF